The TCR beta chain described here comes from a study of blood T cell repertoires in COVID-19. Original analysis: Amplification with reference gene primers provided the estimates of nucleated cell counts. The table came from immunoSEQ multiplex PCR; TCRdb's copy has only in-frame clones and leaves some out. V, J and clone size are taken as reported in that table, and D and trimming were inferred from the DNA itself. The sample includes roughly 56,000 clones, 87% of them seen just once. V lost 0 bases and J 2 bases, leaving 11 bases between the germline ends. The CDR3 is made up of 16 amino acids. Germline V gives CDR1 LGHNA, CDR2 YNFKEQ.

Material for sequencing was peripheral blood. The sequence derives from a man in his fifties or sixties with active COVID-19. The chain carries TRBV4-2 and TRBJ2-1, with a weak D call TRBD1 (5 bases). CDR3 amino acids: CASSQEKGSAYNEQFF. CDR3 nucleotides: TGTGCCAGCAGCCAAGAGAAGGGGTCCGCCTACAATGAGCAGTTCTTC.